The next 14 T cell receptor beta chains were all read from a single sample in a study of early T cells in non-severe SARS-CoV-2 infection. Via MiXCR, TCRdb re-called the 5' RACE reads, giving one row per CDR3 protein. The repertoire holds 45,000 to 55,000 distinct CDR3 sequences, with approximately 6.2% as singletons. Source material: whole blood. The origin of the receptors is an adult who was a healthcare worker with PCR-confirmed SARS-CoV-2 infection or an uninfected control (not recorded which).

In this sample, this clonotype turned up many times. The rearrangement links TRBV9 to TRBJ2-1; D is ambiguous. This CDR3 comprises 15 residues. Trimming took 0 bases from V and 4 from J, leaving 11 bases between them. The germline CDR1 and CDR2 sequences are SGDLS and YYNGEE. CDR3: CASSVVGREYNEQFF. The CDR3, as DNA: TGTGCCAGCAGCGTAGTTGGGCGCGAATACAATGAGCAGTTCTTC.

This clonotype occurred many times. The V and J genes are TRBV6-5 and TRBJ2-6; D remains unclear. Germline CDR1 is MNHEY and CDR2 is SVGAGI. Trimming cost V 0 bases and J 0 bases, with 6 bases left between them. There are 16 residues in the CDR3. This CDR3 is CASSYSPPSGANVLTF. In DNA, the CDR3 is TGTGCCAGCAGTTACTCCCCCCCCTCTGGGGCCAACGTCCTGACTTTC.

This clonotype was seen many times. This chain uses TRBV7-2 with TRBJ2-1, with 9 nucleotides matching TRBD2. V shed 0 bases and J 9 bases; nucleotides not matched to a gene: 9. The CDR3 spans 16 residues. Germline CDR1 and CDR2: SGHTA and FQGNSA. The CDR3 loop is CASSLARAGGHIEQFF. DNA of the CDR3: TGTGCCAGCAGCTTAGCGCGGGCGGGGGGGCATATTGAGCAGTTCTTC. Full variable domain (outside the CDR3, taken from reference TRBV7-2 and TRBJ2-1): GAGVSQSPSNKVTEKGKDVELRCDPISGHTALYWYRQSLGQGLEFLIYFQGNSAPDKSGLPSDRFSAERTGGSVSTLTIQRTQQEDSAVYLCASSLARAGGHIEQFFGPGTRLTVL.

This chain joins TRBV5-5 and TRBJ1-1, with TRBD1 matching over 9 bases. The germline gives CDR1 SGHKS, CDR2 YYEKEE (reference sequence). The CDR3 runs to 16 residues. The junction had 8 bases not matched to a gene; V was cut back by 4 bases and J by 1 base. The CDR3 here is CASSPGQGFGNTEAFF. The DNA of the CDR3 is TGTGCCAGCAGCCCCGGACAGGGGTTTGGGAACACTGAAGCTTTCTTT.

This clonotype was seen many times. The chain carries TRBV4-2 and TRBJ1-2; 9 bases line up with TRBD1. J lost 8 bases, V lost 0 bases, and 10 bases had no gene match. Germline V gene sequence: CDR1 LGHNA, CDR2 YNFKEQ. CDR3 length: 16 amino acids. CDR3 sequence: CASSQEVRTGVRGYTF. CDR3 bases: TGTGCCAGCAGCCAAGAAGTAAGGACAGGGGTGAGAGGCTACACCTTC.

This clonotype was seen repeatedly, ten times or more. The rearrangement joins TRBV29-1 to TRBJ2-7; TRBD2 aligns across 10 bases. The CDR3 covers 12 residues. V shed 2 bases, J shed 7 bases, and the junction held 2 bases outside the gene matches. CDR1 is SQVTM, CDR2 ANQGSEA, per germline. The CDR3 sequence: CSVERTSGEQYF. CDR3 bases: TGCAGCGTTGAACGGACTAGCGGAGAGCAGTACTTC.

This clonotype was found many times. The genes are TRBV19 and TRBJ1-5; 9 nucleotides line up with TRBD1. The CDR3 spans 15 residues. Germline CDR1 is LNHDA and CDR2 is SQIVND (reference sequence). J lost 6 bases, V lost 5 bases, and 8 bases had no gene match. This CDR3 reads CASSPGTGTGQPQHF. CDR3 in DNA: TGTGCCAGTAGTCCCGGGACAGGGACCGGTCAGCCCCAGCATTTT.

The chain couples TRBV5-5 to TRBJ1-5; D is uncertain. Trimming removed 2 bases from V and 6 bases from J, with 12 bases in between. CDR1 is SGHKS and CDR2 is YYEKEE in the germline V gene (reference sequence). The CDR3 consists of 14 residues. CDR3 nucleotides: TGTGCCAGCAGCTTAGTTCTCGGGTTTCAGCCCCAGCATTTT. Its translation: CASSLVLGFQPQHF.

This clonotype was counted many times. The genes are TRBV20-1 and TRBJ2-1; possible D gene TRBD2, 5 bases. Looked up from germline, CDR1 is DFQATT and CDR2 is SNEGSKA (reference sequence). The V and J ends lost 5 bases and 0 bases respectively, with 11 bases between them. The CDR3 is made up of 14 amino acids. Here the CDR3 reads CSARDGSSYNEQFF. In DNA form, the CDR3 reads TGCAGTGCTCGCGATGGGAGCTCCTACAATGAGCAGTTCTTC.

This clonotype was seen repeatedly, ten times or more. V is TRBV20-1 and J is TRBJ2-6; D unclear. The germline gives CDR1 DFQATT, CDR2 SNEGSKA (reference sequence). The CDR3 has 13 amino acids. Trimming took off 6 bases at V and 4 bases at J, with 10 bases between the two ends. The CDR3 region has the DNA TGCAGTGCACGCAGGCCCGGGGCCAACGTCCTGACTTTC. Amino acid sequence: CSARRPGANVLTF.

This chain joins TRBV2 and TRBJ2-4, with a tentative D call TRBD2 (5 bases). CDR1 and CDR2 (germline): SNHLY, FYNNEI. V was trimmed by 4 bases and J by 7 bases, leaving 11 bases between them. The CDR3 consists of 13 residues. CDR3 residues: CASSVPDFNIQYF. The CDR3 DNA reads TGTGCCAGCAGTGTGCCGGACTTCAACATTCAGTACTTC. Complete variable domain (other parts from reference TRBV2 and TRBJ2-4): EPEVTQTPSHQVTQMGQEVILRCVPISNHLYFYWYRQILGQKVEFLVSFYNNEISEKSEIFDDQFSVERPDGSNFTLKIRSTKLEDSAMYFCASSVPDFNIQYFGAGTRLSVL.

This clonotype was observed many times. This chain connects TRBV28 to TRBJ1-5; D is undetermined. V was pared by 3 bases and J by 6 bases, with 12 bases between. The CDR3 is made up of 14 amino acids. Per germline, CDR1 MDHEN and CDR2 SYDVKM. CDR3 amino acids: CASSFGQKGQPQHF. CDR3 coding DNA: TGTGCCAGCAGTTTTGGCCAGAAGGGTCAGCCCCAGCATTTT.

This clonotype came up many times. The gene calls are TRBV20-1 and TRBJ2-3; TRBD1 agrees at 9 bases. The CDR3 totals 15 residues. The junction had 4 bases not matched to a gene; V was cut back by 0 bases and J by 3 bases. CDR1 is DFQATT and CDR2 is SNEGSKA in the germline V gene (reference sequence). The CDR3 coding sequence is TGCAGTGCTAGAGATTGGGACAGGGTTACAGATACGCAGTATTTT. Its translation: CSARDWDRVTDTQYF.

This clonotype came up many times. The gene calls are TRBV20-1 and TRBJ1-4; TRBD1 matches at 9 bases. The CDR3 sequence is 13 residues long. The V gene's germline CDR1 is DFQATT and CDR2 SNEGSKA (reference sequence). V lost 7 bases to trimming and J lost 6 bases; unmatched junction nucleotides: 6. The CDR3 loop is CSVQGAGDEKLFF. CDR3 nucleotides: TGCAGTGTACAGGGGGCAGGGGATGAAAAACTGTTTTTT.